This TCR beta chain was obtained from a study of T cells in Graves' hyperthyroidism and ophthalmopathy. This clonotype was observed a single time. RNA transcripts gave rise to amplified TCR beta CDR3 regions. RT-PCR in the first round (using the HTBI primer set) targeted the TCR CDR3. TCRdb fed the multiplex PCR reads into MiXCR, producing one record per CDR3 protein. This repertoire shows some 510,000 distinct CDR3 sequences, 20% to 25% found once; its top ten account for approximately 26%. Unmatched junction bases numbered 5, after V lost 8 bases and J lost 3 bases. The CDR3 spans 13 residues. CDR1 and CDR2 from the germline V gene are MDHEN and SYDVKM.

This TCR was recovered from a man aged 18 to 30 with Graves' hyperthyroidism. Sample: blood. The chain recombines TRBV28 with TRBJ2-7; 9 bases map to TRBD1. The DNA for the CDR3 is TGTGCCAGCGAACCGGGACAGGGCTACGAGCAGTACTTC. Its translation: CASEPGQGYEQYF.